The T cell receptor (beta chain) described here comes from a study of Ad26.COV2.S vaccination and SARS-CoV-2 variants. Per germline, CDR1 SGHVS and CDR2 FQNEAQ. V gave up 5 bases and J gave up 0 bases, with 17 bases separating them. The CDR3 contains 18 residues. Treatment given: roughly 18 received Ad26.COV2.S at low or high dose, single or two shots; a few received placebo; per-sample allocation not given. Day 63 following the first vaccine or placebo injection was when the samples were taken. Generated by immunoSEQ multiplex PCR, the TCRdb table keeps only in-frame clones and is missing some. The data contain about 680,000 clones, approximately 88% of them seen just once; the ten biggest clones take up around 1.4%.

The sequencing here drew on peripheral blood, taken in a trial of Ad26.COV2.S vaccine versus placebo. The TCR sequence derives from a person between 18 and 60 years old who received the Ad26.COV2.S COVID-19 vaccine or a placebo. The chain combines TRBV7-8 with TRBJ2-6, with D possibly being TRBD2 (6 bases). The CDR3 DNA sequence: TGTGCCAGCAGCCGATTATCGGGAGCTTACTCTGGGGCCAACGTCCTGACTTTC. Its protein product is CASSRLSGAYSGANVLTF.